Shown below are 32 T cell receptor beta chains from a single sample sequenced in a study of blood T cell repertoires in COVID-19 (TCRdb year 2020). The library was made by the immunoSEQ multiplex PCR assay. Drawn from immuneACCESS, this table holds only the in-frame rearrangements with V and J called that TCRdb kept. Clones are partly lost; checked studies trace under half to an unresolved V gene and leave the rest unexplained. The table for this sample lists 300,000 to 400,000 clones; 86% of them were counted only once. 7% to 7.5% of the sample rests with the top ten. Specimen: peripheral blood. These receptors were obtained from an older woman with COVID-19, enrolled during active disease.

V and J are TRBV9 and TRBJ2-5; 14 bases are a match to TRBD2. V lost 3 bases to trimming and J lost 5 bases; unmatched junction nucleotides: 9. Looked up from germline, CDR1 is SGDLS and CDR2 is YYNGEE. This CDR3 is 17 amino acids long. CDR3 sequence reads: CASSAGTSGGRGETQYF. DNA for the CDR3: TGTGCCAGCAGCGCCGGGACTAGCGGGGGCCGGGGGGAGACCCAGTACTTC.

V is TRBV4-3 and J is TRBJ2-3; 7 bases are shared with TRBD2. Germline loops: CDR1 LGHNA, CDR2 YSLEER. There are 15 residues in the CDR3. The junction had 8 bases not matched to a gene; V was cut back by 2 bases and J by 6 bases. In DNA, the CDR3 is TGCGCCAGCAGCCAAAGGGACGGGGGGACGGATACGCAGTATTTT. This codes for CASSQRDGGTDTQYF.

This clone was seen a handful of times. The chain is built from TRBV14 and TRBJ2-3; D perhaps matches TRBD2 (5 bases). CDR1 is SGHDN, CDR2 FVKESK, per germline. This CDR3 has 15 residues. V was pared by 6 bases and J by 0 bases, with 13 bases between. CDR3 in amino acids: CASRAGRLSTDTQYF. The CDR3 DNA reads as TGTGCCAGCAGGGCGGGCAGACTGAGCACAGATACGCAGTATTTT.

The V and J genes are TRBV2 and TRBJ1-5, with D possibly TRBD1 on 6 matching bases. This CDR3 region has 15 residues. V lost 3 bases to trimming and J lost 7 bases, with 16 bases between them. Germline CDR1 and CDR2: SNHLY and FYNNEI. CDR3 in amino acids: CASSEERGAGQPQHF. The CDR3 DNA sequence: TGTGCCAGCAGTGAGGAGCGGGGGGCGGGCCAGCCCCAGCATTTT.

The gene calls are TRBV5-4 and TRBJ2-7; no firm D call. The CDR3 is 13 residues long. The V end lost 4 bases, the J end lost 2 bases, and 10 bases lay between the germline ends. Germline-derived CDR1 and CDR2 are SGHNT and YYREEE (reference sequence). In nucleotides, the CDR3 is TGTGCCAGCAGCACCTTCTGGCCCTACGAGCAGTACTTC. Translating gives CASSTFWPYEQYF.

V usage is TRBV5-1 and J usage is TRBJ2-2; 9 bases are shared with TRBD2. The CDR3 contains 15 residues. The J segment lost 6 bases and the V segment lost 0 bases, leaving 3 bases of the junction unmatched. Germline V gene sequence: CDR1 SGHRS, CDR2 YFSETQ. CDR3 region: CASSLVGLASGELFF. CDR3 nucleotide sequence: TGCGCCAGCAGCTTGGTCGGACTAGCGTCCGGGGAGCTGTTTTTT.

This chain joins TRBV6-4 and TRBJ1-4; maybe TRBD1 (5 bases). V gave up 2 bases and J gave up 7 bases, with 20 bases separating them. Germline V lookup: CDR1 MRHNA, CDR2 SNTAGT. The CDR3 extends over 17 amino acids. The CDR3 reads CASSDAATIGACEKLFF. In nucleotides, the CDR3 is TGTGCCAGCAGTGACGCTGCCACGATAGGGGCCTGTGAAAAACTGTTTTTT.

This chain links TRBV27 with TRBJ2-3; D remains unclear. The CDR3 sequence is 14 residues long. Germline V gene lookup returns CDR1 MNHEY and CDR2 SMNVEV (reference sequence). Trimming shortened V by 0 bases and J by 4 bases, and 8 bases separated the two germline ends. The CDR3 DNA is TGTGCCAGCAGTTTATCTCCAAGCCCAGATACGCAGTATTTT. Translated: CASSLSPSPDTQYF.

The V and J genes are TRBV5-3 and TRBJ2-2; maybe TRBD1 (6 bases). TRBV5-3 is noted as an ORF with a role that remains uncertain. The CDR3 is 11 amino acids. V lost 9 bases and J lost 6, with 9 bases in between. Here the CDR3 DNA reads TGTGCCACCACAGGGCCCGGGGAGCTGTTTTTT. Protein product: CATTGPGELFF.

The V call is TRBV7-7, the J call TRBJ2-5; possible D gene TRBD2, 7 bases. The V gene's germline CDR1 is SSHAT and CDR2 FNYEAQ (reference sequence). The ends were cut back, 2 bases at V and 4 bases at J, with 14 bases in the middle. The CDR3 extends over 15 amino acids. The CDR3 region is CASSLIGGEIETQYF. The CDR3 DNA follows: TGTGCCAGCAGCTTAATAGGGGGGGAAATAGAGACCCAGTACTTC.

The chain employs TRBV30 and TRBJ2-2; TRBD2 matches 9 bases. CDR1 is GTSNPN and CDR2 is SVGIG in the germline V gene (reference sequence). The ends lost 5 bases at V and 6 bases at J; junction bases unmatched: 13. This CDR3 is built from 16 residues. The CDR3: CAWGPTRSGGAGELFF. The CDR3 DNA sequence: TGTGCCTGGGGACCGACACGTAGCGGGGGAGCCGGGGAGCTGTTTTTT.

This clone was recorded only once. The chain uses TRBV7-2 and TRBJ1-3; 7 nucleotides match TRBD1. The CDR3 contains 15 residues. V lost 2 bases to trimming and J lost 4 bases; unmatched junction nucleotides: 5. The germline CDR1 and CDR2 sequences are SGHTA and FQGNSA. For the CDR3, the DNA is TGTGCCAGCAGCTTACTGGGACAGAGCGGAAACACCATATATTTT. It translates to CASSLLGQSGNTIYF.

This sequence joins TRBV6-4 and TRBJ2-2; 8 bases align to TRBD2. The ends lost 8 bases at V and 0 bases at J; junction bases unmatched: 2. This CDR3 has 14 residues. CDR1 MRHNA and CDR2 SNTAGT come from the germline V gene. In DNA, the CDR3 is TGTGCCAGCCAGCGGGAGACGAACACCGGGGAGCTGTTTTTT. Encoded protein: CASQRETNTGELFF.

The gene calls are TRBV7-6 and TRBJ2-3; 7 bases map to TRBD2. Trimming at V came to 6 bases and at J to 1 base, leaving 7 bases not matched to a gene. This CDR3 is 15 amino acids long. In germline, CDR1 is SGHVS, CDR2 FNYEAQ. CDR3 protein: CASSPSAGGTDTQYF. The CDR3 nucleotides read TGTGCCAGCAGTCCCTCCGCGGGGGGCACAGATACGCAGTATTTT. The complete variable domain, with remaining parts taken from reference TRBV7-6 and TRBJ2-3, reads GAGVSQSPRYKVTKRGQDVALRCDPISGHVSLYWYRQALGQGPEFLTYFNYEAQQDKSGLPNDRFSAERPEGSISTLTIQRTEQRDSAMYRCASSPSAGGTDTQYFGPGTRLTVL.

This clone was detected only once. This chain joins TRBV9 and TRBJ2-1; 9 bases line up with TRBD1. Losses at the gene ends were 4 bases for V and 8 bases for J; bases not matched to a gene: 7. The CDR3 is 14 amino acids. CDR1 is SGDLS, CDR2 YYNGEE, per germline. The CDR3 loop is CASSPPGQGYEQFF. The CDR3, as DNA: TGTGCCAGCAGCCCACCGGGACAGGGCTATGAGCAGTTCTTC.

V gene TRBV19 combines with J gene TRBJ2-7, with 8 bases that match TRBD1. V lost 3 bases to trimming and J lost 9 bases; unmatched junction nucleotides: 10. The CDR3 contains 14 residues. The germline V gene has CDR1 LNHDA and CDR2 SQIVND (reference sequence). This CDR3 reads CASSMGMDRERQYF. In DNA form, the CDR3 reads TGTGCCAGTAGTATGGGGATGGACAGGGAACGGCAGTACTTC.

The V and J genes are TRBV7-6 and TRBJ2-3; 8 positions agree with TRBD2. This CDR3 is built from 17 residues. CDR1 is SGHVS, CDR2 FNYEAQ, per germline. V dropped 2 bases and J dropped 2; count of bases not matched to a gene: 9. The CDR3 reads CASSLRAGGQNTDTQYF. The CDR3 DNA follows: TGTGCCAGCAGCTTACGGGCGGGGGGCCAGAACACAGATACGCAGTATTTT.

The J gene is TRBJ1-5, the V gene TRBV9; TRBD1 aligns across 8 bases. The CDR3 consists of 15 residues. Germline V CDR1 and CDR2: SGDLS, YYNGEE. J gave up 6 bases and V 0 bases, and 5 bases lay outside the gene matches. This CDR3 reads CASSVAGGLGQPQHF. CDR3 sequence (DNA): TGTGCCAGCAGCGTAGCAGGGGGCTTGGGTCAGCCCCAGCATTTT.

The gene calls are TRBV9 and TRBJ1-6, with TRBD1 identical over 8 bases. In germline, CDR1 is SGDLS, CDR2 YYNGEE. V lost 4 bases, J lost 9 bases, and 9 bases stayed unmatched. This CDR3 spans 15 amino acids. The CDR3 DNA is TGTGCCAGCAGCTCGACGACAGGGGCAAGTTCACCCCTCCACTTT. This codes for CASSSTTGASSPLHF.

The table lists this clone with a count of one. The chain has TRBV12-3 or TRBV12-4 and TRBJ1-1, with D hard to call. The CDR3 extends over 13 amino acids. V was clipped by 6 bases and J by 1 base, with 9 bases between them. The CDR3 loop reads CASSRNRNTEAFF. The CDR3 bases are TGTGCCAGCAGCCGAAACAGGAACACTGAAGCTTTCTTT.

The J gene is TRBJ2-7, the V gene TRBV5-1, with D tentatively TRBD1 (6 bases). The V gene's germline CDR1 is SGHRS and CDR2 YFSETQ. The CDR3 is 14 amino acids. V lost 4 bases to trimming and J lost 4 bases, with 15 bases between them. This chain's CDR3 is CASSILDSSYEQYF. The CDR3 DNA reads as TGCGCCAGCAGCATCCTGGACAGCTCATACGAGCAGTACTTC.

This clone was seen more than once but under ten times. The chain carries TRBV14 and TRBJ2-1, with 7 bases lining up with TRBD2. With V trimmed by 3 bases and J by 6 bases, 8 bases remained unmatched. Germline values: CDR1 SGHDN, CDR2 FVKESK. This CDR3 contains 15 residues. This CDR3 is CASSHQTSHRNEQFF. The CDR3 coding sequence is TGTGCCAGCAGCCATCAGACTAGCCATCGCAATGAGCAGTTCTTC.

This rearrangement joins TRBV18 to TRBJ1-5; TRBD1 matches at 8 bases. The ends lost 4 bases at V and 3 bases at J; junction bases unmatched: 8. The V gene's germline CDR1 is KGHSH and CDR2 LQKENI. CDR3 length equals 16 residues. The CDR3 sequence: CASSRSTGGFNQPQHF. The DNA for the CDR3 is TGTGCCAGCTCACGGTCAACAGGGGGATTCAATCAGCCCCAGCATTTT.

This clone was observed a handful of times. V is TRBV15 and J is TRBJ1-5; tentative D call: TRBD1 (6 bases). Trimming removed 1 base at V and 4 bases at J, with 14 bases between. CDR1 is LNHNV, CDR2 YYDKDF, per germline (reference sequence). This CDR3 has 16 residues. DNA of the CDR3: TGTGCCACCAGCAGAGTTATGGGACAATGGAATCAGCCCCAGCATTTT. Protein sequence: CATSRVMGQWNQPQHF.

V gene TRBV11-3 combines with J gene TRBJ2-1, with a possible D match to TRBD2 (5 bases). The V gene lost 1 base and the J gene lost 6 bases, with 10 bases spanning the gap. CDR1 is SGHNT, CDR2 YENEEA, per germline. CDR3 length: 14 amino acids. The CDR3 nucleotides are TGTGCCAGCAGCTTAGCCACGGGGTTCAATGAGCAGTTCTTC. Its translation: CASSLATGFNEQFF.

The chain employs TRBV6-1 and TRBJ2-7, with a possible D match to TRBD1 (5 bases). The CDR3 runs 15 residues. Trimming pared 0 bases from V and 2 bases from J, leaving 11 bases between. Germline loops: CDR1 MNHNS, CDR2 SASEGT. The CDR3 bases are TGTGCCAGCAGTGAAGCTAGGCAGGGCGCCTACGAGCAGTACTTC. It translates to CASSEARQGAYEQYF.

About this clone: The junction does not match germline at one end; this may be a read error. The J gene is TRBJ1-2, the V gene TRBV2, with D possibly matching TRBD1 (5 bases). Germline V CDR1 and CDR2: SNHLY, FYNNEI. The CDR3 sequence is 11 residues long. The CDR3 loop is CSDSSNYGYTF. CDR3 nucleotides: TGCTCCGACAGCTCGAACTATGGCTACACCTTC.

This chain uses TRBV4-1 with TRBJ1-2; 7 bases map to TRBD1. The length of the CDR3 is 16 residues. Germline V CDR1 and CDR2: MGHRA, YSYEKL. Trimming took 4 bases from V and 1 from J; bases not matched to a gene: 9. The CDR3 is CASSPGQRVLNYGYTF. The CDR3 coding sequence is TGCGCCAGCAGCCCGGGACAGCGGGTCCTTAACTATGGCTACACCTTC.

The chain is built from TRBV6-5 and TRBJ2-1, with a weak D call TRBD1 (6 bases). CDR3 size: 14 residues. V shed 10 bases and J shed 10 bases, with 23 bases lying between them. CDR1 is MNHEY, CDR2 SVGAGI, per germline. The CDR3 coding sequence is TGTGCCACCTTTATCGGGACAAATTATAACGAGCAGTTCTTC. Translated: CATFIGTNYNEQFF.

This chain joins TRBV9 and TRBJ2-7; tentatively, D is TRBD1 (6 bases). Germline assignment: CDR1 SGDLS and CDR2 YYNGEE. V shed 1 base and J shed 1 base, with 9 bases lying between them. This CDR3 has 14 residues. As DNA, the CDR3 is TGTGCCAGCAGCGTAACAGGGTGGTCCTACGAGCAGTACTTC. Its protein is CASSVTGWSYEQYF. Supplemented by reference TRBV9 and TRBJ2-7, the full variable domain reads DSGVTQTPKHLITATGQRVTLRCSPRSGDLSVYWYQQSLDQGLQFLIQYYNGEERAKGNILERFSAQQFPDLHSELNLSSLELGDSALYFCASSVTGWSYEQYFGPGTRLTVT.

The chain employs TRBV6-1 and TRBJ2-1, with TRBD2 matching 11 bases. J was trimmed by 12 bases and V by 3 bases; bases with no gene match: 7. The CDR3 is 14 residues long. Per germline, CDR1 MNHNS and CDR2 SASEGT. This CDR3 is CASSDLAGGRRQFF. CDR3 sequence (DNA): TGTGCCAGCAGTGATTTAGCGGGGGGGCGTAGGCAGTTCTTC.

The rearrangement links TRBV19 to TRBJ2-5; the match to TRBD1 covers 8 bases. V was pared by 7 bases and J by 2 bases, with 6 bases of the junction left unmatched. The germline V gene has CDR1 LNHDA and CDR2 SQIVND (reference sequence). The CDR3 runs 14 residues. CDR3 bases: TGTGCCAGTACGGGGACAGGTCAACAAGAGACCCAGTACTTC. Translated: CASTGTGQQETQYF.